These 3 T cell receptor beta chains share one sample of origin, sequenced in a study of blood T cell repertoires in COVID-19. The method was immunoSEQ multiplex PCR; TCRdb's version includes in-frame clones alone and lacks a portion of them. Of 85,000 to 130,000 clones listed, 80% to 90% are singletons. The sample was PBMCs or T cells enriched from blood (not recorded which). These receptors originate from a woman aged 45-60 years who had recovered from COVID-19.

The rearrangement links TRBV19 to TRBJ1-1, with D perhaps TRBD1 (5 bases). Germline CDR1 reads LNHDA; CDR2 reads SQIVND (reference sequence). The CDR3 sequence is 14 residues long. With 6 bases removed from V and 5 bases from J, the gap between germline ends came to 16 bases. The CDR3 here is CASRLREVGTEAFF. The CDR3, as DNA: TGTGCCAGTAGGCTCAGGGAAGTGGGAACTGAAGCTTTCTTT.

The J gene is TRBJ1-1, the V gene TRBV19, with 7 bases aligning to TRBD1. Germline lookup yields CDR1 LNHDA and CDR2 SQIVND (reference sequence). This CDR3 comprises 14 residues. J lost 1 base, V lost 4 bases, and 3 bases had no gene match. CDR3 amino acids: CASSRGGENTEAFF. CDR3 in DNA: TGTGCCAGTAGTAGAGGGGGCGAGAACACTGAAGCTTTCTTT.

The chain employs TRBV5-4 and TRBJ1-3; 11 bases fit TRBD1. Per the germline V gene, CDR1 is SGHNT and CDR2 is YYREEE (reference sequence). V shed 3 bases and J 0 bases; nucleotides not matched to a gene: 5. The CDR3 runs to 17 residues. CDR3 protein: CASSSRTGGHSGNTIYF. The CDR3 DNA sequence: TGTGCCAGCAGCTCTCGGACAGGGGGCCACTCTGGAAACACCATATATTTT.